Included here is one T cell receptor beta chain sequence, with context. Its antigen is not yet known. Per-nucleotide qualities are absent, and no much larger clonotype sits a single base away. This sample was included in a study of technical replicates of blood from several donors (dated by TCRdb to 2016 to 2017). Based on the germline V gene, the CDR1 and CDR2 sequences are MNHEY and SVGAGI. The CDR3 spans 15 residues, from the cysteine through the phenylalanine. CDR3 DNA only is kept here, 45 bases in frame from base 1. V ends up 6 bases short and J 3 bases short, with an unmatched junction base count of 7. Receptors were amplified or captured by the immunoSEQ multiplex PCR assay. TCRdb's version of the immuneACCESS table is confined to in-frame rearrangements and falls short of the full clone set. An unresolved V gene accounts for under half of the shortfall where checked; the remainder is of unknown origin. This sample lists 65,000 to 80,000 clones; under 98% were detected once. The ten largest make up roughly 0.25% of the sample.

The chain is made from TRBV6-5 and TRBJ2-7, with 11 junctional bases fitting TRBD2. This sequence originates from a human donor in good health. Sample: T cells isolated from PBMCs. For the CDR3, the sequence is CASSLGLAALYEQYF. The DNA sequence follows: TGTGCCAGCAGCCTGGGACTAGCGGCTCTCTACGAGCAGTACTTC.